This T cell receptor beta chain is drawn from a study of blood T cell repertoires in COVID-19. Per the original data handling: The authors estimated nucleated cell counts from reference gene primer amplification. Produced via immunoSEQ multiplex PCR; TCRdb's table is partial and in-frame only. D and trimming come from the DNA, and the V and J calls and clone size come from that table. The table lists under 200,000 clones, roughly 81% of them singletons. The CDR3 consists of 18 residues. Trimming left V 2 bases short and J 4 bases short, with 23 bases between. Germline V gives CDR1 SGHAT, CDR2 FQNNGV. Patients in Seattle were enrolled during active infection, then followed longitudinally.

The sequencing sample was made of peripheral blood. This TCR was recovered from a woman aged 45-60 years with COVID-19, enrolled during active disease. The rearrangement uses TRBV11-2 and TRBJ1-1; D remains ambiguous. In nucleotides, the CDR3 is TGTGCCAGCAGCTTAATGGGCGGCGGGGATTGGTTCGTCACTGAAGCTTTCTTT. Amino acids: CASSLMGGGDWFVTEAFF.